This TCR beta chain was captured by sequencing in a study of cytomegalovirus exposure and HLA in healthy donors. The junction had 5 bases not matched to a gene; V was cut back by 4 bases and J by 1 base. Germline CDR1 and CDR2: MNHNS and SASEGT. This CDR3 region has 15 residues. Assay: immunoSEQ multiplex PCR; the TCRdb copy retains only in-frame clones and omits some. The sample comprises around 180,000 clones, about 83% of which are singletons, and roughly 1.6% rests with the top ten. The donors were members of the approximately 120-subject validation cohort (separate from the roughly 680-subject first cohort). Findings and caveats of the study: A few CMV-associated chains proved CMV antigen-specific in vitro. According to a later analysis, TCR clusters from the first cohort tended to co-occur in the roughly 130 validation repertoires.

Worth noting for this clone: The antigen is undetermined.

V gene TRBV6-1 combines with J gene TRBJ2-7, with 9 bases fitting TRBD1. This clonotype originated in a young woman in good health and CMV-seronegative. Sequencing used PBMCs. CDR3 in DNA: TGTGCCAGCAGTGCCCGGGACAGGGATTCCTACGAGCAGTACTTC. It is translated as CASSARDRDSYEQYF.